Presented here are 32 T cell receptor beta chains from one specimen sequenced in a study of PD-1 blockade in classical Hodgkin lymphoma. Produced via immunoSEQ multiplex PCR; TCRdb's table is partial and in-frame only. Among 15,000 to 20,000 clones listed, approximately 68% were seen once. Time point of the sample: cycle 4 day 1 (C4D1), after less than 7 weeks of nivolumab. Relapses following autologous stem cell transplantation were seen in all patients, with brentuximab vedotin exposure varying. The sequences come from peripheral blood mononuclear cells (PBMCs), collected before the fourth cycle of nivolumab. The receptor set was obtained from a human donor with classical Hodgkin lymphoma.

The V gene is TRBV27, the J gene TRBJ1-2, with TRBD1 matching over 7 bases. The CDR3 spans 18 residues. The trim removed 2 bases at V and 4 bases at J, leaving 16 bases unmatched. Germline values: CDR1 MNHEY, CDR2 SMNVEV (reference sequence). This CDR3 reads CASSLKRPTGTESYGYTF. The DNA of the CDR3 is TGTGCCAGCAGTTTAAAACGCCCAACCGGGACAGAAAGCTATGGCTACACCTTC.

V usage is TRBV27 and J usage is TRBJ2-2, with TRBD2 matching 11 bases. Trimming at V came to 5 bases and at J to 5 bases, leaving 7 bases not matched to a gene. CDR3 size: 16 residues. Germline CDR1 MNHEY, CDR2 SMNVEV (reference sequence). Here the CDR3 reads CASSLYSGRATGELFF. CDR3 sequence (DNA): TGTGCCAGCAGTCTCTATAGCGGGAGGGCGACCGGGGAGCTGTTTTTT.

V and J are TRBV19 and TRBJ2-5; D uncertain. V lost 3 bases, J lost 0 bases, and 2 bases lay in between. Germline lookup yields CDR1 LNHDA and CDR2 SQIVND (reference sequence). This CDR3 contains 12 residues. The CDR3 region is CASSMYQETQYF. The CDR3 DNA reads TGTGCCAGTAGTATGTACCAAGAGACCCAGTACTTC.

This clone occurred a few times. This chain joins TRBV27 and TRBJ2-5; D is unresolved. CDR3 length equals 14 residues. The germline gives CDR1 MNHEY, CDR2 SMNVEV (reference sequence). Trimming shortened V by 5 bases and J by 0 bases, and 10 bases separated the two germline ends. The CDR3 DNA reads as TGTGCCAGCAGTAAAACGCCCAACCAAGAGACCCAGTACTTC. Protein product: CASSKTPNQETQYF.

V is TRBV7-2 and J is TRBJ2-1; no clear D gene. Per the germline V gene, CDR1 is SGHTA and CDR2 is FQGNSA. V lost 5 bases, J lost 4 bases, and 6 bases lay in between. CDR3 length equals 12 residues. CDR3 amino acids: CASSLDYNEQFF. The CDR3 DNA follows: TGTGCCAGCAGCCTGGATTACAATGAGCAGTTCTTC.

This rearrangement joins TRBV4-2 to TRBJ2-1; a possible D gene is TRBD2 (8 bases). This CDR3 is 16 amino acids long. V lost 3 bases to trimming and J lost 8 bases, with 20 bases between them. Germline V gives CDR1 LGHNA, CDR2 YNFKEQ. The CDR3 spells CASSHSRGTSADEQFF. CDR3 sequence (DNA): TGTGCCAGCAGCCATTCCAGGGGGACTAGTGCGGATGAGCAGTTCTTC.

This chain links TRBV11-2 with TRBJ2-3; D unresolved. V lost 5 bases to trimming and J lost 0 bases, with 3 bases between them. The CDR3 extends over 12 amino acids. Germline V gene lookup returns CDR1 SGHAT and CDR2 FQNNGV. The CDR3 sequence: CASSPSTDTQYF. The CDR3 bases are TGTGCCAGCAGCCCCAGCACAGATACGCAGTATTTT.

The chain is built from TRBV29-1 and TRBJ2-3; TRBD1 matches at 7 bases. With V trimmed by 2 bases and J by 0 bases, 17 bases remained unmatched. CDR1 and CDR2 from the germline V gene are SQVTM and ANQGSEA. The CDR3 is 19 residues long. CDR3 sequence (DNA): TGCAGCGTTGAATGGGTAGGGGGCGGCAGGGGTCCTAGCACAGATACGCAGTATTTT. It specifies CSVEWVGGGRGPSTDTQYF.

The genes are TRBV27 and TRBJ1-1, with TRBD1 identical over 9 bases. The CDR3 has 14 amino acids. V trimming: 7 bases; J trimming: 5 bases; junction bases outside the gene matches: 8. Germline V lookup: CDR1 MNHEY, CDR2 SMNVEV (reference sequence). The CDR3 region has the DNA TGTGCCAGCAAGAGGGGGACAGGGAGGACTGAAGCTTTCTTT. This codes for CASKRGTGRTEAFF.

The rearrangement joins TRBV5-5 to TRBJ2-5, with 10 bases aligning to TRBD2. Trimming took 0 bases from V and 4 from J; bases not matched to a gene: 12. CDR1 and CDR2 (germline): SGHKS, YYEKEE (reference sequence). The CDR3 has 18 residues. CDR3 in DNA: TGTGCCAGCAGCTTGGAACCCAGCGGGAGGGCGGGTTCAGAGACCCAGTACTTC. Amino acids: CASSLEPSGRAGSETQYF. Together with reference TRBV5-5 and TRBJ2-5, the CDR3 gives the full variable domain: DAGVTQSPTHLIKTRGQQVTLRCSPISGHKSVSWYQQVLGQGPQFIFQYYEKEERGRGNFPDRFSARQFPNYSSELNVNALLLGDSALYLCASSLEPSGRAGSETQYFGPGTRLLVL.

The CDR3 coding sequence is TGCAGCGTTGAAGGTGCGACCCGTTCTGGATCCTATGGCTACACCTTC. Its protein product is CSVEGATRSGSYGYTF. The gene calls are TRBV29-1 and TRBJ1-2; no definite D call. The CDR3 loop spans 16 amino acids. Trimming took off 1 base at V and 4 bases at J, with 19 bases between the two ends. Germline CDR1 and CDR2: SQVTM and ANQGSEA.

In this sample, this clone turned up a few times. The rearrangement uses TRBV6-1 and TRBJ2-1; 12 nucleotides align to TRBD2. The V gene's germline CDR1 is MNHNS and CDR2 SASEGT. The CDR3 length is 13 residues. J was trimmed by 8 bases and V by 6 bases; bases with no gene match: 2. CDR3 sequence (DNA): TGTGCCAGCAGGACTAGCGGGAGATATGAGCAGTTCTTC. Protein: CASRTSGRYEQFF.

This chain uses TRBV27 with TRBJ2-5; D not resolved. The V gene's germline CDR1 is MNHEY and CDR2 SMNVEV (reference sequence). This CDR3 is 10 amino acids long. V lost 8 bases and J 5 bases, leaving 6 bases between the germline ends. This CDR3 reads CASGWETQYF. The CDR3, as DNA: TGTGCCAGCGGCTGGGAGACCCAGTACTTC.

The chain carries TRBV10-3 and TRBJ2-3; the D gene could be TRBD1 or TRBD2 (5 bases each). The CDR3 has 15 amino acids. V dropped 3 bases and J dropped 3 bases, with 13 bases sitting between them. The germline V gene encodes CDR1 ENHRY and CDR2 SYGVKD. The CDR3 DNA sequence: TGTGCCATCAGTGAAGAACGTTGGGGGACAGATACGCAGTATTTT. This gives the protein CAISEERWGTDTQYF.

This clone has just one count. J is TRBJ1-1 and V is TRBV27; D remains ambiguous. The V end was cut by 0 bases, the J end by 2 bases, with 13 bases between. The CDR3 totals 16 residues. Per germline, CDR1 MNHEY and CDR2 SMNVEV (reference sequence). Here the CDR3 reads CASSLSIRQENTEAFF. CDR3 DNA: TGTGCCAGCAGTTTATCGATAAGGCAGGAAAACACTGAAGCTTTCTTT.

Points on this clone: This likely reflects a read error, since a far larger clone is one base away. The chain employs TRBV4-2 and TRBJ1-4; no firm D call. The length of the CDR3 is 12 residues. Trimming shortened V by 3 bases and J by 8 bases, and 7 bases separated the two germline ends. CDR1 is LGHNA, CDR2 YNFKEQ, per germline. In DNA form, the CDR3 reads TGTGCCAGCAGCCAGAATAACGAAAAACTGTTTTTT. This codes for CASSQNNEKLFF.

This clone was detected only once. The CDR3 DNA reads TGCAGCGTGGGGACAGGCGAGGATTCACCCCTCCACTTT. Its translation is CSVGTGEDSPLHF. The chain uses TRBV29-1 and TRBJ1-6; 8 nucleotides agree with TRBD1. Germline V lookup: CDR1 SQVTM, CDR2 ANQGSEA. The CDR3 runs 13 residues. The J segment lost 8 bases and the V segment lost 6 bases, leaving 6 bases of the junction unmatched.

This clone showed up just a few times. The sample holds other DNA sequences that translate to the same CDR3. This sequence joins TRBV6-5 and TRBJ1-1, with TRBD1 matching 7 bases. Germline V gene sequence: CDR1 MNHEY, CDR2 SVGAGI. The CDR3 covers 12 residues. Losses at the gene ends were 6 bases for V and 5 bases for J; bases not matched to a gene: 3. CDR3 in DNA: TGTGCCAGCAGCCGACAGGGTACTGAAGCTTTCTTT. Translated, it gives CASSRQGTEAFF.

The rearrangement uses TRBV5-6 and TRBJ2-7, with TRBD2 identical over 13 bases. V trimming: 3 bases; J trimming: 3 bases; junction bases outside the gene matches: 3. Germline loops: CDR1 SGHDT, CDR2 YYEEEE. This CDR3 contains 15 residues. The CDR3 nucleotides are TGTGCCAGCAGCTACCGGACTAGCGGGAGCTACGAGCAGTACTTC. Amino acids: CASSYRTSGSYEQYF.

This chain joins TRBV10-2 and TRBJ2-1, with D possibly TRBD2 on 5 matching bases. The CDR3 runs to 15 residues. V was shortened by 2 bases and J by 6 bases, with 14 bases between the two germline ends. Germline values: CDR1 WSHSY, CDR2 SAAADI. CDR3 bases: TGCGCCAGCAGTGAGGCGGGCCTGCGTCTCAATGAGCAGTTCTTC. As protein: CASSEAGLRLNEQFF.

V is TRBV27 and J is TRBJ2-1, with D tentatively TRBD1 (5 bases). The V gene lost 6 bases and the J gene lost 0 bases, with 15 bases spanning the gap. Per the germline V gene, CDR1 is MNHEY and CDR2 is SMNVEV (reference sequence). The CDR3 is 16 amino acids. Here the CDR3 DNA reads TGTGCCAGCAGCCTCCTGGGGCGGACCTCCTACAATGAGCAGTTCTTC. Translated: CASSLLGRTSYNEQFF.

This clone was counted only a few times. This rearrangement joins TRBV5-6 to TRBJ2-1; D perhaps matches TRBD2 (6 bases). This CDR3 has 17 amino acids. V lost 3 bases to trimming and J lost 4 bases, with 20 bases between them. CDR1 is SGHDT, CDR2 YYEEEE, per germline. CDR3 amino acids: CASSSPWGDWEYNEQFF. The CDR3 coding sequence is TGTGCCAGCAGCTCTCCCTGGGGGGACTGGGAATACAATGAGCAGTTCTTC.

This clone was recorded a few times. The V call is TRBV7-9, the J call TRBJ2-1; 13 bases match TRBD2. With 1 base clipped from V and 10 bases from J, the junction kept 10 bases outside the gene matches. The CDR3 sequence is 17 residues long. The V gene's germline CDR1 is SEHNR and CDR2 FQNEAQ (reference sequence). The CDR3 here is CASSLGGLAGWDDEQFF. The CDR3 bases are TGTGCCAGCAGCTTAGGGGGACTAGCGGGATGGGACGACGAGCAGTTCTTC.

The V gene is TRBV19, the J gene TRBJ1-2; D remains unclear. With 4 bases removed from V and 8 bases from J, the gap between germline ends came to 8 bases. Germline values: CDR1 LNHDA, CDR2 SQIVND (reference sequence). CDR3 length equals 11 residues. The DNA of the CDR3 is TGTGCCAGTAGTACCCTTGCAGGCTACACCTTC. Translating gives CASSTLAGYTF.

V usage is TRBV5-1 and J usage is TRBJ2-2; tentative D call: TRBD2 (5 bases). Germline CDR1 reads SGHRS; CDR2 reads YFSETQ. The V and J ends lost 0 bases and 4 bases respectively, with 10 bases between them. The CDR3 length is 15 residues. The CDR3 region has the DNA TGCGCCAGCAGCTTGGACGGGCGGGCCACCGGGGAGCTGTTTTTT. Residues: CASSLDGRATGELFF.

This chain uses TRBV14 with TRBJ2-7; TRBD1 aligns across 7 bases. Looked up from germline, CDR1 is SGHDN and CDR2 is FVKESK. The junction had 2 bases not matched to a gene; V was cut back by 2 bases and J by 1 base. The CDR3 extends over 14 amino acids. CDR3 residues: CASSQHRGSYEQYF. CDR3 DNA sequence: TGTGCCAGCAGCCAACACAGGGGATCCTACGAGCAGTACTTC.

The rearrangement uses TRBV10-2 and TRBJ2-7; tentative D call: TRBD2 (6 bases). Trimming took 7 bases from V and 2 from J, leaving 9 bases between them. The CDR3 totals 12 residues. Germline V lookup: CDR1 WSHSY, CDR2 SAAADI. The CDR3 region is CASTGGAYEQYF. The DNA for the CDR3 is TGCGCCAGCACCGGAGGGGCCTACGAGCAGTACTTC.

The gene calls are TRBV7-9 and TRBJ1-5, with 9 bases fitting TRBD1. Trimming at V came to 0 bases and at J to 7 bases, leaving 13 bases not matched to a gene. Germline V gene data show CDR1 as SEHNR and CDR2 as FQNEAQ (reference sequence). CDR3 size: 18 residues. Here the CDR3 DNA reads TGTGCCAGCAGCTTAGCGGGTAGGGGACAGGGTACCAGCCAGCCCCAGCATTTT. Amino acid sequence: CASSLAGRGQGTSQPQHF.

The chain combines TRBV15 with TRBJ2-3; the match to TRBD2 covers 10 bases. The germline V gene has CDR1 LNHNV and CDR2 YYDKDF (reference sequence). J lost 4 bases, V lost 1 base, and 2 bases had no gene match. This CDR3 is built from 15 residues. CDR3 coding DNA: TGTGCCACCAGCAGAGGAGCGGGAGGGGCAGATACGCAGTATTTT. Amino acid sequence: CATSRGAGGADTQYF.

The chain couples TRBV7-4 to TRBJ2-5; no clear D gene. This CDR3 contains 11 residues. The V gene's germline CDR1 is SGHVT and CDR2 SQSDAQ. Trimming took 0 bases from V and 5 from J, leaving 1 base between them. DNA for the CDR3: TGTGCCAGCAGCTTAGCGGAGACCCAGTACTTC. Amino acids: CASSLAETQYF. The full variable domain, in which reference TRBV7-4 and TRBJ2-5 provide the parts outside the CDR3, is GAGVSQSPRYKVAKRGRDVALRCDSISGHVTLYWYRQTLGQGSEVLTYSQSDAQRDKSGRPSGRFSAERPERSVSTLKIQRTEQGDSAVYLCASSLAETQYFGPGTRLLVL.

This clone was seen a single time. CDR3 residues: CASSFAGAEKLFF. The DNA for the CDR3 is TGTGCCAGCAGCTTTGCAGGGGCTGAAAAACTGTTTTTT. The chain employs TRBV5-6 and TRBJ1-4; a weak D match, TRBD1 (6 bases). Trimming took off 2 bases at V and 7 bases at J, with 9 bases between the two ends. Germline V gene sequence: CDR1 SGHDT, CDR2 YYEEEE. The CDR3 totals 13 residues.

This chain uses TRBV6-1 with TRBJ2-3, with 8 bases lining up with TRBD1. CDR1 MNHNS and CDR2 SASEGT come from the germline V gene. V lost 5 bases, J lost 4 bases, and 2 bases stayed unmatched. The CDR3 totals 13 residues. The CDR3 DNA is TGTGCCAGCAGTCCGGACAGGGCAGATACGCAGTATTTT. Translating it yields CASSPDRADTQYF.